Listed below are T cell receptor beta chains from one sample, sequenced in a study of vaccination and CD4 T cells after COVID-19. MiXCR, applied by TCRdb to the PCR reads, yields one record per CDR3 protein. The repertoire holds 9,000 to 13,000 distinct CDR3 sequences, with 73% as singletons. These receptors have no identified antigens. Sequenced material: CD4+ T cells from blood, cultured in vitro. The receptors derive from a human donor who had recovered from COVID-19. Each CDR3 is given with its conserved first and last residue. Fields, in order: V gene, D gene, J gene, clone size, CDR3 protein, CDR3 DNA. D genes are given only for firm matches. The listing skips clone size in some rows; elsewhere it reads once, few, many or a size class.

v_call: TRBV6-4; d_call: -; j_call: TRBJ2-7; clone_size: -; cdr3_aa: CASSGQGLSGYEQYF; cdr3_nt: TGTGCCAGCAGTGGCCAGGGGCTTAGCGGCTACGAGCAGTACTTC
v_call: TRBV7-2; d_call: -; j_call: TRBJ2-5; clone_size: -; cdr3_aa: CASSLTETQYF; cdr3_nt: TGTGCCAGCAGCCTCACGGAGACCCAGTACTTC
v_call: TRBV27; d_call: -; j_call: TRBJ1-2; clone_size: -; cdr3_aa: CASSLSTTEGRYGYTF; cdr3_nt: TGTGCCAGCAGTTTATCGACGACAGAAGGCCGCTATGGCTACACCTTC
v_call: TRBV24-1; d_call: TRBD1; j_call: TRBJ2-7; clone_size: few; cdr3_aa: CATSDPRDRSYEQYF; cdr3_nt: TGTGCCACCAGTGACCCCCGGGACAGGTCCTACGAGCAGTACTTC
v_call: TRBV15; d_call: -; j_call: TRBJ1-1; clone_size: -; cdr3_aa: CATSRAAGTRGPAFF; cdr3_nt: TGTGCCACCAGCAGAGCGGCCGGGACCCGCGGCCCAGCTTTCTTT
v_call: TRBV19; d_call: -; j_call: TRBJ1-5; clone_size: -; cdr3_aa: CASSDQTYSNQPQHF; cdr3_nt: TGTGCCAGTAGTGACCAGACCTATAGCAATCAGCCCCAGCATTTT
v_call: TRBV7-2; d_call: -; j_call: TRBJ2-7; clone_size: -; cdr3_aa: CASSLDGLPYEQYF; cdr3_nt: TGTGCCAGCAGCTTAGATGGGTTGCCCTACGAGCAGTACTTC
v_call: TRBV27; d_call: -; j_call: TRBJ1-2; clone_size: -; cdr3_aa: CASSLGPIGYGYTF; cdr3_nt: TGTGCCAGCAGTTTAGGGCCGATTGGCTATGGCTACACCTTC
v_call: TRBV28; d_call: TRBD1; j_call: TRBJ1-2; clone_size: -; cdr3_aa: CASREGTGNGYTF; cdr3_nt: TGTGCCAGCAGGGAAGGGACAGGGAACGGCTACACCTTC
v_call: TRBV7-9; d_call: -; j_call: TRBJ1-1; clone_size: -; cdr3_aa: CASSLIVGTEAFF; cdr3_nt: TGTGCCAGCAGCCTTATCGTCGGGACTGAAGCTTTCTTT
v_call: TRBV20-1; d_call: TRBD2; j_call: TRBJ2-2; clone_size: -; cdr3_aa: CSAPGTSVYTGELFF; cdr3_nt: TGCAGTGCGCCCGGGACTAGCGTATACACCGGGGAGCTGTTTTTT
v_call: TRBV2; d_call: -; j_call: TRBJ2-7; clone_size: once; cdr3_aa: CATSYRDEQYF; cdr3_nt: TGTGCCACCTCTTACAGGGACGAGCAGTACTTC
v_call: TRBV30; d_call: -; j_call: TRBJ1-6; clone_size: -; cdr3_aa: CACIRGVLHF; cdr3_nt: TGTGCCTGTATACGGGGTGTCCTCCACTTT
v_call: TRBV7-2; d_call: TRBD1; j_call: TRBJ1-6; clone_size: few; cdr3_aa: CASSPRSGGNSPLHF; cdr3_nt: TGTGCCAGCAGCCCGAGGTCAGGGGGCAATTCACCCCTCCACTTT
v_call: TRBV19; d_call: -; j_call: TRBJ2-5; clone_size: once; cdr3_aa: CASRGLQETQYF; cdr3_nt: TGTGCCAGTCGGGGTCTCCAAGAGACCCAGTACTTC
v_call: TRBV12-3/TRBV12-4; d_call: -; j_call: TRBJ1-1; clone_size: few; cdr3_aa: CASSLAIYTEAFF; cdr3_nt: TGTGCCAGCAGTTTGGCCATCTACACTGAAGCTTTCTTT
v_call: TRBV19; d_call: -; j_call: TRBJ2-3; clone_size: -; cdr3_aa: CASSIARDTQYF; cdr3_nt: TGTGCCAGTAGTATAGCCCGGGATACGCAGTATTTT
v_call: TRBV9; d_call: TRBD1; j_call: TRBJ2-7; clone_size: -; cdr3_aa: CASSVGLQGAYEQYF; cdr3_nt: TGTGCCAGCAGCGTAGGGTTACAGGGGGCCTACGAGCAGTACTTC
v_call: TRBV6-1; d_call: -; j_call: TRBJ2-7; clone_size: once; cdr3_aa: CASSNTIGSGSTYEQYF; cdr3_nt: TGTGCCAGCAGTAATACAATAGGGTCCGGGAGCACCTACGAGCAGTACTTC
v_call: TRBV6-2/TRBV6-3; d_call: -; j_call: TRBJ1-2; clone_size: -; cdr3_aa: CASSPQGPRGGYTF; cdr3_nt: TGTGCCAGCAGCCCGCAGGGGCCTCGAGGGGGCTACACCTTC
v_call: TRBV20-1; d_call: TRBD2; j_call: TRBJ2-7; clone_size: -; cdr3_aa: CSAREFTSGGYEQYF; cdr3_nt: TGCAGTGCTAGAGAGTTTACTAGCGGGGGGTACGAGCAGTACTTC
v_call: TRBV6-1; d_call: -; j_call: TRBJ1-5; clone_size: -; cdr3_aa: CASRSDMVQPQHF; cdr3_nt: TGTGCCAGCAGGTCGGATATGGTGCAGCCCCAGCATTTT
v_call: TRBV20-1; d_call: TRBD1; j_call: TRBJ2-1; clone_size: once; cdr3_aa: CSARWDRADEQFF; cdr3_nt: TGCAGTGCCCGCTGGGACAGGGCGGATGAGCAGTTCTTC
v_call: TRBV6-1; d_call: -; j_call: TRBJ1-5; clone_size: -; cdr3_aa: CASSPRGAGNQPQHF; cdr3_nt: TGTGCCAGTAGTCCTCGGGGGGCAGGCAATCAGCCCCAGCATTTT